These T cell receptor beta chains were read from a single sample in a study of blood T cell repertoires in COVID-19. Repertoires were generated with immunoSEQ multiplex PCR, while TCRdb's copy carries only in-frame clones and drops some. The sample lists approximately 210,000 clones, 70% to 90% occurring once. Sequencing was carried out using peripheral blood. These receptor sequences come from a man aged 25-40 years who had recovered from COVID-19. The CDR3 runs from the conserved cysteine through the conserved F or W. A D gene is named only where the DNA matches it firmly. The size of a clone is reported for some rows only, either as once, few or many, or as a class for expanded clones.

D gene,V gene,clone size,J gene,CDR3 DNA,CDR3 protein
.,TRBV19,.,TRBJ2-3,TGTGCCAGTAGGGAGGGGCTGGATACGCAGTATTTT,CASREGLDTQYF
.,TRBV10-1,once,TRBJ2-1,TGCGCCAGCAGCCCCGAGCAGGGGAGCTCCTACAATGAGCAGTTCTTC,CASSPEQGSSYNEQFF
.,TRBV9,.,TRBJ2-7,TGTGCCAGCACTCCGGCAAACCGGGCCTACGAGCAGTACTTC,CASTPANRAYEQYF
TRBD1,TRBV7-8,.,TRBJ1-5,TGTGCCAGCAGCCAGACTAGACAGGGGAATAGCAATCAGCCCCAGCATTTT,CASSQTRQGNSNQPQHF
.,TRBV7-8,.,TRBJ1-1,TGTGCCAGCAGCTTAGGACACTTAAGAAACACTGAAGCTTTCTTT,CASSLGHLRNTEAFF
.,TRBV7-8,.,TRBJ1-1,TGTGCCAGCAGCAAGGAGGGTAGTGAAGCTTTCTTT,CASSKEGSEAFF
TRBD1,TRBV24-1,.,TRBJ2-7,TGTGCCACCAGTGAGCCGGGGACAGGGGCAGAGGGCGAGCAGTACTTC,CATSEPGTGAEGEQYF
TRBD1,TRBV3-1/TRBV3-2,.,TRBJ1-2,TGTGCCAGCAGCCTTAATTCCGGGACAGTGGCAACCAACGGCTACACCTTC,CASSLNSGTVATNGYTF
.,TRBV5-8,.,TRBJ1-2,TGTGCCAGCAGCTCCCCAGGGGACCATGGCTACACCTTC,CASSSPGDHGYTF
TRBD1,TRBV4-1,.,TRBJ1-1,TGCGCCAGCAGCCAAGTTCCGGGGACAGGGGTCTCTGAAGCTTTCTTT,CASSQVPGTGVSEAFF
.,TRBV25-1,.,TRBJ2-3,TGTGCCAGCAGTGAAGTGGGGAGTGATACGCAGTATTTT,CASSEVGSDTQYF
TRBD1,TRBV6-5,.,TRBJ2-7,TGTGCCAGCAGTTTCTCCCAGGGGGCGACTCACTTC,CASSFSQGATHF
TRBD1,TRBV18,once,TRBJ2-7,TGTGCCAGCTCACCGAGTACAGGGGGTTCTTACGAGCAGTACTTC,CASSPSTGGSYEQYF
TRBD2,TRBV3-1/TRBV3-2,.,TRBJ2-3,TGTGCCAGCAGCCTCGGAGCGGGGGGCGGGAATACGCAGTATTTT,CASSLGAGGGNTQYF
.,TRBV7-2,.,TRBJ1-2,TGTGCCAGCAGCCATGCAGAGGCGATCGGCTACACCTTC,CASSHAEAIGYTF
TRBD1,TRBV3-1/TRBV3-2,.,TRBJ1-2,TGTGCCAGCAGCACCGGGACAGCCTATGGCTACACCTTC,CASSTGTAYGYTF
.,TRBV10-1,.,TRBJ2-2,TGCGCCAGCAGTGAGTCGTCTAGCCTCCCCTTTTGGGAGCTGTTTTTT,CASSESSSLPFWELFF
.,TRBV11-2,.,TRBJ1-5,TGTGCCAGCAGCCGGCCCCCGGGGAAGCCCCAGCATTTT,CASSRPPGKPQHF
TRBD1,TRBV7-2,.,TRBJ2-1,TGTGCCAGCAGACAGGGGGGTGAGCAGTTCTTC,CASRQGGEQFF
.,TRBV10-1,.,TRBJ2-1,TGCGCCAGCAGCCCCGGGGCCTACAATGAGCAGTTCTTC,CASSPGAYNEQFF
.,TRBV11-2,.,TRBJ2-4,TGTGCCAGCAGCTTAATGTCCTACCTAGGCAAAAACATTCAGTACTTC,CASSLMSYLGKNIQYF
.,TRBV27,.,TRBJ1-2,TGTGCCAGCAGTTTAAAACCAACAATGGTCCTGGGCTACACCTTC,CASSLKPTMVLGYTF
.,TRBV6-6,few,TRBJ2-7,TGTGCCAGCAGTTCTAAGGGGTACGAGCAGTACTTC,CASSSKGYEQYF
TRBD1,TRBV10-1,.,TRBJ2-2,TGCGCCAGCAGCGACTCCGGGACAGGGATAAACGGGGAGCTGTTTTTT,CASSDSGTGINGELFF
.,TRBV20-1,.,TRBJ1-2,TGCAGTTCGGCACAGCTTTATGGCTACACCTTC,CSSAQLYGYTF
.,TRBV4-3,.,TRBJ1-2,TGCGCCAGCAGCCAAGATGGCGGGTGGTCCCTTTATGGCTACACCTTC,CASSQDGGWSLYGYTF
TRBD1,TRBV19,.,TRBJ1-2,TGTGCCAGTAGTATAGTCCTGACAGGGAGCTACACCTTC,CASSIVLTGSYTF
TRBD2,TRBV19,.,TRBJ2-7,TGTGCCAGTAGTATACCCGGCGGGGGGGGCTACGAGCAGTACTTC,CASSIPGGGGYEQYF
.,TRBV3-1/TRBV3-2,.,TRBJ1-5,TGTGCCAGCAGCCAAGAATCATCAGGGGCGGCTAGCAATCAGCCCCAGCATTTT,CASSQESSGAASNQPQHF
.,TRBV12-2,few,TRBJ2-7,TGTGCAAGTCACCTACTAGTAACTACCTACGAGCAGTACTTC,CASHLLVTTYEQYF
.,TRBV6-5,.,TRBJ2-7,TGTGCCGCCTCCAATTCAGGGTTCGAGCAGTACTTC,CAASNSGFEQYF
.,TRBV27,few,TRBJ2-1,TGTGCCAGCACCCCTGCGGGGAGCTCCTACAATGAGCAGTTCTTC,CASTPAGSSYNEQFF
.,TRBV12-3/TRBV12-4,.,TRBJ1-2,TGTGCCAGCAGACTACAGGGTTATGGCTACACCTTC,CASRLQGYGYTF
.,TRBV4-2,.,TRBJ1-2,TGTGCCAGCAGCGCAGGGTACTGGGGCTACACCTTC,CASSAGYWGYTF
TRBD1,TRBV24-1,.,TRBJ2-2,TGTGCCACCAGTGGCGGCAGGGGGCACCCGAACACCGGGGAGCTGTTTTTT,CATSGGRGHPNTGELFF
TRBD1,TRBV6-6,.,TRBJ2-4,TGTGCCAGCAGTTACTCGGGACAGGGGGCCAAAAACATTCAGTACTTC,CASSYSGQGAKNIQYF
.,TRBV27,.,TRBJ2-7,TGTGCCAGCAAAGGAGTTCCCTCCGAGCAGTACTTC,CASKGVPSEQYF
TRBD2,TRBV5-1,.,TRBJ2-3,TGCGCCAGCAGCCCCACACGAGGGCAGGCCGCGACTAGCGGGGGGGGAGATACGCAGTATTTT,CASSPTRGQAATSGGGDTQYF
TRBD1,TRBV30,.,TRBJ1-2,TGTGCCTGGAGGACCCCTACAGGGGCCCTTGGTGGCTACACCTTC,CAWRTPTGALGGYTF
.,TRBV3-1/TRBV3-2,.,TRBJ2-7,TGTGCCAGCAGCCAAGATGGGGCAGGTTCCTCCTACGAGCAGTACTTC,CASSQDGAGSSYEQYF
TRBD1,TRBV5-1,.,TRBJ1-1,TGCGCCAGCAGCCCGTCGGGCAGGGGGCTTGTGAACACTGAAGCTTTCTTT,CASSPSGRGLVNTEAFF
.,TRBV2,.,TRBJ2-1,TGTGCCGCCGCCGAGGTGGTCAATGAGCAGTTCTTC,CAAAEVVNEQFF
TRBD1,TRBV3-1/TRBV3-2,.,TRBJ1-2,TGTGCCAGCAGCCAAGTAGAGTGGGGGACAGGGTACGGCTACACCTTC,CASSQVEWGTGYGYTF
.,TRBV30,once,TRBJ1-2,TGTGCCTGGAGCTTATTCACAGGAGACTTAAAATTTGTGAACTATGGCTACACCTTC,CAWSLFTGDLKFVNYGYTF
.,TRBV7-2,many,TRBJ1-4,TGTGCCAGCAGCTCCCAAACAACTAATGAAAAACTGTTTTTT,CASSSQTTNEKLFF
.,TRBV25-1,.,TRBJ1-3,TGTGCCAGCAGCGCAGAGGGTCATGGAAACACCATATATTTT,CASSAEGHGNTIYF
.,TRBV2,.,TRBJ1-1,TGTGCCAGCAGGGTGGAAGGGAGCACTGAAGCTTTCTTT,CASRVEGSTEAFF